This TCR beta chain was obtained from a study of neoadjuvant nivolumab and ipilimumab in lung cancer. Notes on the study in general: TCR richness and clonality were higher in tumors than adjacent uninvolved lung. A small number of samples were TCR sequenced.

CDR3 length equals 16 residues. The germline V gene encodes CDR1 SGHNT and CDR2 YYREEE (reference sequence). Trimming cost V 3 bases and J 2 bases; bases outside gene matches: 9. Sequenced by immunoSEQ multiplex PCR; TCRdb stores in-frame clones only, minus some. The profile covers some 20,000 clones, with under 85% appearing a single time and 9% taken by the ten largest. As for this clone: Its specificity is unknown.

The receptor was derived from an adult with non-small cell lung cancer. The chain combines TRBV5-4 with TRBJ1-1, with 8 bases matching TRBD1. The source was tumor tissue, collected after neoadjuvant nivolumab, alone or with ipilimumab, at or shortly before surgery. The CDR3 bases are TGTGCCAGCAGCTATCTAGACAGGGGCAGAAACACTGAAGCTTTCTTT. This gives the protein CASSYLDRGRNTEAFF.